This T cell receptor (beta chain) was recovered during a study of graft-versus-host responses after intestinal transplantation. Study-level background: The study gave all recipients anti-thymocyte globulin induction, then tacrolimus and steroids for about 3 years.

V lost 2 bases, J lost 4 bases, and 11 bases lay in between. The germline CDR1 and CDR2 sequences are MNHNY and SVGAGI (reference sequence). This CDR3 has 14 amino acids. Profiling relied on immunoSEQ multiplex PCR, and the TCRdb table lists in-frame clones only, not all of them. The table records approximately 94,000 clones, about 90% of them present only once. This clone was seen only a few times. Its antigen is currently unknown. Study conclusions and caveats: Graft-donor T cell macrochimerism coincided with high graft-versus-host to host-versus-graft clonal ratios in allografts. Circulating GvH clone levels at their peak were associated with HvG declines (early post-transplant).

This chain links TRBV6-6 with TRBJ1-1; D may be TRBD1 (6 bases). The TCR comes from a human donor who was the organ donor for an intestinal transplant. The sample was unstimulated CD4+ T cells sorted from spleen or lymph node cells, taken before transplant. The CDR3 DNA is TGTGCCAGCAGTTACCAGGGAGGGGGCACTGAAGCTTTCTTT. Its protein is CASSYQGGGTEAFF.